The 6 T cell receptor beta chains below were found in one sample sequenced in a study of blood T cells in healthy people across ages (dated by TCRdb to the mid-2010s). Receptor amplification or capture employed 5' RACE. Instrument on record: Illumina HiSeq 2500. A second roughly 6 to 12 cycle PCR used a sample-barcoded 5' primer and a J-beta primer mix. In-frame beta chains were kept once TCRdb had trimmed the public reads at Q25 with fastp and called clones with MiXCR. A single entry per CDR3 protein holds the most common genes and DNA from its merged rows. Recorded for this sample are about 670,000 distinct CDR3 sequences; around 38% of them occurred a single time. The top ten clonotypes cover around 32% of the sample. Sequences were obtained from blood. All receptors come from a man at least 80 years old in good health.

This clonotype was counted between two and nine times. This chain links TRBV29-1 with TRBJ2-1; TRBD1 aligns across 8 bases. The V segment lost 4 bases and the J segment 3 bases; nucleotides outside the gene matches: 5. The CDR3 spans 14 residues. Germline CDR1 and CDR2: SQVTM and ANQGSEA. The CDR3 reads CSVVPGQVYNEQFF. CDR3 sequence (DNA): TGCAGCGTTGTTCCGGGACAGGTCTACAATGAGCAGTTCTTC.

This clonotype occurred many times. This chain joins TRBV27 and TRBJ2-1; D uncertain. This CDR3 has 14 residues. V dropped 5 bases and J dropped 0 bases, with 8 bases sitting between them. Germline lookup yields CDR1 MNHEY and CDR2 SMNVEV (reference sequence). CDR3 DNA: TGTGCCAGCAGTAGGGCAGTCTCCTACAATGAGCAGTTCTTC. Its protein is CASSRAVSYNEQFF.

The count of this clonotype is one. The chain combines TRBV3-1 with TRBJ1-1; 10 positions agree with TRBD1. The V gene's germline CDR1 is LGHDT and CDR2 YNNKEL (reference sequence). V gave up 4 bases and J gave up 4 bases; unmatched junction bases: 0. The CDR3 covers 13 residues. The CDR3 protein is CASSRTGGTEAFF. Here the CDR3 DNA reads TGTGCCAGCAGCCGGACAGGGGGCACTGAAGCTTTCTTT.

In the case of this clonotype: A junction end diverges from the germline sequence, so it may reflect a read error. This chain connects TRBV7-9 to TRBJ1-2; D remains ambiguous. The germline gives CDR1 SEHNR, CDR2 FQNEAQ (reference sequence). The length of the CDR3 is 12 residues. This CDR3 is CASGLAELGYTF. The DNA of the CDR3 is TGTGCCAGCGGCTTAGCTGAACTTGGCTACACCTTC.

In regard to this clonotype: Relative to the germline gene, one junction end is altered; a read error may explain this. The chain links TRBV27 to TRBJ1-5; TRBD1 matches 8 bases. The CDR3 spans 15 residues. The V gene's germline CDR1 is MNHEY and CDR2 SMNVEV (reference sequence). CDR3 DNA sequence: TGTGCCGGCAGTCCAAGACAGGGGCTCAATCAGCCCCAGCATTTT. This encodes CAGSPRQGLNQPQHF.

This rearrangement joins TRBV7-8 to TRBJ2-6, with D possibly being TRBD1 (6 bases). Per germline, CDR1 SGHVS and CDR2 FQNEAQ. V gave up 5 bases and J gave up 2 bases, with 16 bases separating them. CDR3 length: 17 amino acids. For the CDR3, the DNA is TGTGCCAGCAGCACCCCCAGTTACAGGGCTGGGGCCAACGTCCTGACTTTC. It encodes CASSTPSYRAGANVLTF.